This T cell receptor (beta chain) derives from a study of identical twins. The V end was cut by 3 bases, the J end by 5 bases, with 14 bases between. The CDR3 has 15 amino acids. This clonotype appeared many times. TCRdb used MiXCR to reprocess the 5' RACE reads, holding one entry per CDR3 protein. Of about 530,000 distinct CDR3 sequences listed, 15% were seen once; the top ten hold roughly 0.46%. These data were also reused for a study on yellow fever vaccine responses in identical twins. That paper adds: Reportedly, the response of twins' T cells to the vaccine seemed partly convergent, partly personalized.

The rearrangement uses TRBV12-3 or TRBV12-4 and TRBJ2-1; D is possibly TRBD1 or TRBD2 (5 bases each). This receptor was obtained from a woman younger than 30 in good health. Material: CD4+ T cells sorted from blood. CDR3: CASSFPGTGNNEQFF. The CDR3 coding sequence is TGTGCCAGCAGTTTCCCCGGGACGGGAAACAATGAGCAGTTCTTC.